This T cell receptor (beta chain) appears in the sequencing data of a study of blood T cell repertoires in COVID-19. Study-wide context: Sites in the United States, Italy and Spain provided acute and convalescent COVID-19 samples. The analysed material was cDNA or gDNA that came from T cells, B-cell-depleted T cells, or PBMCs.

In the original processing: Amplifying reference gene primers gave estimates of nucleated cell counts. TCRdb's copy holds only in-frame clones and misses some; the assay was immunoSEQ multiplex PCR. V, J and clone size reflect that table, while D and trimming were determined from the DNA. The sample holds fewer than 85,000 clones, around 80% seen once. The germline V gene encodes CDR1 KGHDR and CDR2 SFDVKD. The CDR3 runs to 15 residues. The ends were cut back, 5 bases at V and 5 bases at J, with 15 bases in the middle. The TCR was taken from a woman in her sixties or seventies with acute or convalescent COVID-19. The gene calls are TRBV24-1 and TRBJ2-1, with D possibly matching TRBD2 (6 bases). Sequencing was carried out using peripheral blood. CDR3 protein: CATSVPGEVNNEQFF. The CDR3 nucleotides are TGTGCCACCAGTGTCCCGGGGGAAGTGAACAATGAGCAGTTCTTC.